The T cell receptor (beta chain) described here comes from a study of T-cell reconstitution after alpha-beta-depleted transplantation in children. This clonotype was detected a few times. Its target is unknown. Study results and caveats: Where some patients showed high TCRbeta diversity at day 60, it came from recipient T cells and thymic progenitors that had survived. Expanded graft clones, several hundred of them, were reportedly the source of alpha-beta T cells about two months after transplant. Newly generated T cells supplied most T-cell counts and diversity one year post-transplant.

CDR3 length equals 13 residues. The germline V gene encodes CDR1 MNHNS and CDR2 SASEGT. The V gene end was trimmed by 6 bases and the J gene end by 8 bases; junction bases not matched to a gene: 4. Library preparation (for TCRbeta) was performed with unique molecular identifiers. TCRdb passed the PCR reads through MiXCR, listing each CDR3 protein once. The profile shows 450,000 to 700,000 distinct CDR3 sequences, over 20% of them singletons. The chain combines TRBV6-1 with TRBJ1-4; TRBD1 agrees at 9 bases. The material was PBMCs, obtained before TCRalphabeta/CD19-depleted stem cell transplant. The clonotype comes from a boy in the first two years of life with Wiskott-Aldrich syndrome, due to receive a stem cell transplant. CDR3 sequence (DNA): TGTGCCAGCAGGGGACAGGGTGACGAAAAACTGTTTTTT. Translation: CASRGQGDEKLFF.